This is a list of T cell receptor beta chains from one sample in a study of blood T cell repertoires in COVID-19. Repertoires were generated with immunoSEQ multiplex PCR, while TCRdb's copy carries only in-frame clones and drops some. The sample has hundreds of thousands of clones, roughly nine tenths seen once. Sequencing input: peripheral blood. The receptor set was obtained from a man in his sixties who had recovered from COVID-19. Both conserved end residues are part of each CDR3. The order of the fields is D gene, clone size, J gene, V gene, CDR3 DNA, CDR3 protein. D genes are given only for firm matches. Size is omitted from some rows. Given values are once, few, many or a class for expanded clones.

>NA|NA|TRBJ1-5|TRBV30
TGTGCCTGGAGTTTAGGGGCCCAGCCCCAGCATTTT
CAWSLGAQPQHF
>NA|NA|TRBJ2-7|TRBV5-6
TGTGCCAGCAGCTTGGCCGGGGGAACCTACGAGCAGTACTTC
CASSLAGGTYEQYF
>TRBD2|NA|TRBJ2-1|TRBV19
TGTGCCAGTAGCACGACTAGCGGGAGGCCCAATGAGCAGTTCTTC
CASSTTSGRPNEQFF
>TRBD1|NA|TRBJ2-7|TRBV6-4
TGTGCCAGCAGTGTAGGGACAGGGGGCGTTTACGAGCAGTACTTC
CASSVGTGGVYEQYF
>NA|NA|TRBJ2-3|TRBV24-1
TGTGCCACCAGTACAGAGACAGCCTTCACAGATACGCAGTATTTT
CATSTETAFTDTQYF
>NA|NA|TRBJ1-2|TRBV11-2
TGTGCCAGCAGCCCCACTGGTCAGCGCTATGGCTACACCTTC
CASSPTGQRYGYTF
>NA|NA|TRBJ2-1|TRBV24-1
TGTGCCACCAGTGATTTCGTAGCGGAATCCAATGAGCAGTTCTTC
CATSDFVAESNEQFF
>TRBD2|NA|TRBJ2-1|TRBV12-3/TRBV12-4
TGTGCCAGCCAAAATAGCGGGGTTAATGAGCAGTTCTTC
CASQNSGVNEQFF
>NA|NA|TRBJ2-1|TRBV2
TGTGCCAGCAGTGAGGGACTTACCTCCAATGAGCAGTTCTTC
CASSEGLTSNEQFF
>TRBD1|few|TRBJ2-7|TRBV10-1
TGCGCCAGCAGTAAACAAGGACAGGATACCTCCTACGAGCAGTACTTC
CASSKQGQDTSYEQYF
>NA|NA|TRBJ2-7|TRBV19
TGTGCCAGTAGTTCACTACCTCCCTACGAGCAGTACTTC
CASSSLPPYEQYF
>NA|few|TRBJ1-1|TRBV18
TGTGCCAGCTCACCACAAAGGCAGGAGAACACTGAAGCTTTCTTT
CASSPQRQENTEAFF
>TRBD1|NA|TRBJ1-6|TRBV7-3
TGTGCCAGCAGCATGGGACAGGGGCTCGGTTCACCCCTCCACTTT
CASSMGQGLGSPLHF
>NA|few|TRBJ1-1|TRBV19
TGTGCCAGTAGTAGGGAGATGAACACTGAAGCTTTCTTT
CASSREMNTEAFF
>TRBD1|NA|TRBJ2-2|TRBV6-5
TGTGCCAGCAGACCACCGGGACAGGGGGCCGGGGAGCTGTTTTTT
CASRPPGQGAGELFF
>NA|NA|TRBJ1-4|TRBV19
TGTGCCAGAATCAGGGGAGGGGATGAAAAACTGTTTTTT
CARIRGGDEKLFF
>TRBD1|NA|TRBJ2-3|TRBV6-5
TGTGCCAGCAGTTGGGACAGGGGGCTCCAGTATTTT
CASSWDRGLQYF
>NA|NA|TRBJ1-4|TRBV6-5
TGTGCCAGGAACCGACGAGGGCAACTGTTTTTT
CARNRRGQLFF
>TRBD1|NA|TRBJ2-2|TRBV28
TGTGCCAGCAGTTTATTAGGGACAGGGGGAGAAAAGAACACCGGGGAGCTGTTTTTT
CASSLLGTGGEKNTGELFF
>NA|NA|TRBJ1-2|TRBV19
TGTGCCAGTAGTATCTATGGACAGAGCTATGGCTACACCTTC
CASSIYGQSYGYTF
>TRBD2|many|TRBJ2-4|TRBV25-1
TGTGCCAGCAGTGGGGCCGCCGGGGGGGGCATTCAGTACTTC
CASSGAAGGGIQYF
>TRBD1|NA|TRBJ1-1|TRBV15
TGTGCCACCAGCAGAGCGGGGGTGGGGACAGGTAGAGCTTTCTTT
CATSRAGVGTGRAFF
>NA|once|TRBJ2-4|TRBV6-5
TGTGCCAGCAGCAAGCTCCTAGCCAAAAACATTCAGTACTTC
CASSKLLAKNIQYF
>TRBD1|NA|TRBJ1-2|TRBV6-5
TGTGCCAGCAGTTACTCCGGGACAGGGGGATATGGCTACACCTTC
CASSYSGTGGYGYTF
>NA|NA|TRBJ2-2|TRBV12-1
TGTGCCAGCGGTACCGGGGGACTACTGGGTGATGCGAGCACCGGGGAGCTGTTTTTT
CASGTGGLLGDASTGELFF
>NA|NA|TRBJ2-2|TRBV7-6
TGTGCCAGCAGCTTAGTAGGGGGGGTACGGGAGCTGTTTTTT
CASSLVGGVRELFF
>TRBD1|NA|TRBJ1-3|TRBV12-5
TGTGCTAGTGTCCATGACAGGGGGGCCAGCTCTGGAAACACCATATATTTT
CASVHDRGASSGNTIYF
>NA|NA|TRBJ2-1|TRBV15
TGTGCCACGGAGGGGCAGCGTACCTACAATGAGCAGTTCTTC
CATEGQRTYNEQFF
>NA|NA|TRBJ1-1|TRBV5-6
TGTGCCAGCAGCTTGTCGCAGGGCGAAGCTTTCTTT
CASSLSQGEAFF
>TRBD2|NA|TRBJ2-1|TRBV4-3
TGCGCCAGCAGCCAAGAACCACTAGCGGGAGGTGAGCAGTTCTTC
CASSQEPLAGGEQFF
>NA|NA|TRBJ2-7|TRBV18
TGTGCCAGCTCACGTAGCGAAGTCTACGAGCAGTACTTC
CASSRSEVYEQYF
>TRBD1|NA|TRBJ1-1|TRBV10-3
TGTGCCTCCACTTCCCGAGACAGGGGGACTGAAGCTTTCTTT
CASTSRDRGTEAFF
>NA|once|TRBJ2-7|TRBV4-2
TGTGCCAGCAGCCCCGGGAAGGCCTACGAGCAGTACTTC
CASSPGKAYEQYF
>NA|NA|TRBJ2-2|TRBV28
TGTGCCAGCAGTTTATTAGGGGACACCGGGGAGCTGTTTTTT
CASSLLGDTGELFF
>NA|NA|TRBJ1-2|TRBV6-5
TGTGCCAGCAGTTATGGTCGGCGGGACTATGGCTACACCTTC
CASSYGRRDYGYTF
>TRBD1|NA|TRBJ2-2|TRBV5-4
TGTGCCAGCAGCTTGGCCCTGGACAGGGGGCCCGGGGAGCTGTTTTTT
CASSLALDRGPGELFF
>TRBD1|NA|TRBJ2-5|TRBV5-6
TGTGCCAGCAGCCCCAAGACAGGGGAGGAAGAGACCCAGTACTTC
CASSPKTGEEETQYF
>TRBD1|NA|TRBJ2-2|TRBV18
TGTGCCAGCTCACCAGGCCAGGGGGCAAGGACCGGGGAGCTGTTTTTT
CASSPGQGARTGELFF
>NA|NA|TRBJ2-1|TRBV4-3
TGCGCCAGCAGCCAGGGCCCTAGCGTTTCCTACAATGAGCAGTTCTTC
CASSQGPSVSYNEQFF
>TRBD2|NA|TRBJ2-1|TRBV7-2
TGTGCCAGCAGCTTAGTGGGACTAGCGGGAGTGGGCTCCTACAATGAGCAGTTCTTC
CASSLVGLAGVGSYNEQFF
>TRBD1|NA|TRBJ1-2|TRBV3-1/TRBV3-2
TGTGCCAGCAGCGAAAGAGGGGGCGACTATGGCTACACCTTC
CASSERGGDYGYTF
>TRBD2|NA|TRBJ2-3|TRBV4-3
TGCGCCAGCAGCCAAGATGTACAGCGGGAGTCAGATACGCAGTATTTT
CASSQDVQRESDTQYF
>TRBD1|NA|TRBJ1-2|TRBV7-6
TGTGCCAGCAGCCGAGGACAGGCCAACACGAACTATGGCTACACCTTC
CASSRGQANTNYGYTF
>TRBD2|NA|TRBJ2-7|TRBV11-3
TGTGCCAGCAGCTTGGGCGGGAGCTACGAGCAGTACTTC
CASSLGGSYEQYF
>TRBD2|once|TRBJ2-3|TRBV7-9
TGTGCCAGCAGCTTAGCTAGCGGGAAGACAGATACGCAGTATTTT
CASSLASGKTDTQYF
>NA|NA|TRBJ1-5|TRBV30
TGTGCCTGGAGTAGACAGCTCAATCAGCCCCAGCATTTT
CAWSRQLNQPQHF
>NA|few|TRBJ2-4|TRBV7-2
TGTGCCAGCAGCTTAGGCTCCCAGGGTAAGTCCAAAAACATTCAGTACTTC
CASSLGSQGKSKNIQYF
>NA|NA|TRBJ2-2|TRBV7-9
TGTGCCAGCAGCTTAGCAGGGGACTACACCGGGGAGCTGTTTTTT
CASSLAGDYTGELFF